The rows below give T cell receptor beta chains drawn from one sample of a study of shared clonotypes between healthy human individuals. Libraries were prepared by immunoSEQ multiplex PCR; TCRdb keeps only in-frame clonotypes and omits some of them. This sample has fewer than 3 million clones, with about 90% found just once. Sequences were obtained from naive CD4+ T cells from PBMCs. The source of these receptors is a man aged 18 to 35 in good health. Some clones in this sample may be carry-over from other donors' samples. Both conserved end residues are part of each CDR3. A D gene is named only where the DNA matches it firmly. The size entry is marked missing in some rows and otherwise reads once, few, many or a size class.

j_call,v_call,cdr3_length,d_call,clone_size,cdr3_nt,cdr3_aa
TRBJ1-1,TRBV5-4,11,NA,NA,TGTGCCACTAACAGGAACACTGAAGCTTTCTTT,CATNRNTEAFF
TRBJ2-3,TRBV9,16,TRBD2,NA,TGTGCCAGCAGCGTCAGACTAGCGGGAGCCACAGATACGCAGTATTTT,CASSVRLAGATDTQYF
TRBJ2-7,TRBV30,18,NA,NA,TGTGCCTGGAGTGTACACCCCCCCCGGACGTTCCATTTCAACGAGCAGTACTTC,CAWSVHPPRTFHFNEQYF
TRBJ2-2,TRBV6-6,15,TRBD1,NA,TGTGCCAGCAGACCCGACAGGGGGGGAACCGGGGAGCTGTTTTTT,CASRPDRGGTGELFF
TRBJ2-6,TRBV28,12,NA,once,TGTGCCTCTCTGGGTGGGGCCAACGTCCTGACTTTC,CASLGGANVLTF
TRBJ2-7,TRBV30,19,TRBD2,NA,TGTGCCTGGAGTGTACGACTGGGGGGGGTTGTAGCGGGAGTTCGGGAGCAGTACTTC,CAWSVRLGGVVAGVREQYF
TRBJ1-1,TRBV20-1,11,NA,NA,TGCAGTGCTAACACAGCAACTCAAGCTTTCTTT,CSANTATQAFF
TRBJ1-2,TRBV5-4,15,NA,NA,TGTGCCAGCAGCTTAGATCCAGGAGCCCCCTATGGCTACACCTTC,CASSLDPGAPYGYTF
TRBJ2-5,TRBV7-3,14,TRBD2,NA,TGTGCCAGCAGCCTCGGGACTAGCGGAGAGACCCAGTACTTC,CASSLGTSGETQYF
TRBJ2-7,TRBV7-9,16,NA,NA,TGTGCCAGCAGCCCTTTGCAGGGGCCAGGTCGCAACGAGCAGTACTTC,CASSPLQGPGRNEQYF
TRBJ2-1,TRBV11-2,13,NA,NA,TGTGCCAGCAGAAAGACTGCCTACAATGAGCAGTTCTTC,CASRKTAYNEQFF
TRBJ2-7,TRBV6-6,13,TRBD1,NA,TGTGCCAGCAGAGGACAGGGGTACTACGAGCAGTACTTC,CASRGQGYYEQYF
TRBJ2-6,TRBV11-2,16,NA,NA,TGTGCCAGCAGCTTAGGCGGATACTCTGGGGCCAACGTCCTGACTTTC,CASSLGGYSGANVLTF
TRBJ2-5,TRBV18,14,NA,NA,TGTGCCAGCTCACCAGAGCGGGTACAAGAGACCCAGTACTTC,CASSPERVQETQYF
TRBJ2-1,TRBV5-1,12,NA,NA,TGCGCCAGCTCCGGACAGAATAATGAGCAGTTCTTC,CASSGQNNEQFF
TRBJ2-5,TRBV6-1,11,NA,NA,TGTGCCAGCAGTGAAGGTCCGACCCAGTACTTC,CASSEGPTQYF
TRBJ2-1,TRBV7-9,11,NA,NA,TGTGCCAGCAGCTTAGCTGCCCCCTTATTCTTC,CASSLAAPLFF
TRBJ2-4,TRBV6-5,13,NA,once,TGTGCCAGCGGTCTGAGGTCCAAAAACATTCAGTACTTC,CASGLRSKNIQYF
TRBJ1-2,TRBV7-9,16,TRBD1,NA,TGTGCCAGCAGCCGTGAGTCAGGGACAGCTAACTATGGCTACACCTTC,CASSRESGTANYGYTF
TRBJ2-1,TRBV4-1,14,NA,once,TGCGCCAGCAGCCCCACCGGACGGCCAAATGAGCAGTTCTTC,CASSPTGRPNEQFF
TRBJ1-2,TRBV15,14,NA,NA,TGTGCCACCAGCCCTCAACGGAGGGAATATGGCTACACCTTC,CATSPQRREYGYTF
TRBJ2-3,TRBV5-1,17,TRBD2,NA,TGCGCCAGCAGCTTCCGGGGACTAGCGAAGAGCACAGATACGCAGTATTTT,CASSFRGLAKSTDTQYF
TRBJ2-2,TRBV6-6,16,NA,NA,TGTGCCAGCAGTTTCCTGGGACACACGAACACCGGGGAGCTGTTTTTT,CASSFLGHTNTGELFF
TRBJ1-1,TRBV5-1,15,NA,NA,TGCGCCAGCAGCTATTTTCAGGGTAGTGGGACTGAAGCTTTCTTT,CASSYFQGSGTEAFF
TRBJ1-1,TRBV5-4,14,TRBD1,NA,TGTGCCAGCAGCCAGAGGACAGGGATCACTGAAGCTTTCTTT,CASSQRTGITEAFF
TRBJ2-7,TRBV29-1,14,NA,NA,TGCAGCGTTGCAGAGACAAGAATTGTCTACGAGCAGTACTTC,CSVAETRIVYEQYF
TRBJ2-5,TRBV5-1,13,NA,NA,TGCGCCAGCAGCTTAACTAGCTTGGAGACCCAGTACTTC,CASSLTSLETQYF
TRBJ2-3,TRBV6-5,14,TRBD2,NA,TGTGCCAGCAGCCTCCGGACTAGAACAGATACGCAGTATTTT,CASSLRTRTDTQYF
TRBJ2-7,TRBV5-1,14,TRBD1,NA,TGCGCCAGCAGCGCAGCAGGGGGCTCCTACGAGCAGTACTTC,CASSAAGGSYEQYF
TRBJ2-1,TRBV7-2,11,NA,NA,TGTGCCAGCAGCTTATTCAATGAGCAGTTCTTC,CASSLFNEQFF
TRBJ1-4,TRBV5-1,16,NA,NA,TGCGCCAGCAGGAACCAGCCCGAGGGACTTAATGAAAAACTGTTTTTT,CASRNQPEGLNEKLFF
TRBJ2-2,TRBV5-1,14,NA,once,TGCGCCAGCAGCGGATTAACGAACACCGGGGAGCTGTTTTTT,CASSGLTNTGELFF
TRBJ2-1,TRBV6-6,15,NA,NA,TGTGCCAGCAGTTGGGGACGGGAGCGCCACAATGAGCAGTTCTTC,CASSWGRERHNEQFF
TRBJ2-1,TRBV7-3,18,TRBD2,NA,TGTGCCAGCAGCTTAACTTGGGACGGGAGGGCCCCGGGCAATGAGCAGTTCTTC,CASSLTWDGRAPGNEQFF
TRBJ1-4,TRBV28,15,NA,once,TGTGCCAGCAGTTTAGGACGGTCTTTGGGTGAAAAACTGTTTTTT,CASSLGRSLGEKLFF
TRBJ2-1,TRBV7-9,16,TRBD2,NA,TGTGCCAGCAGCAAACCCACGGGACTAGAAGGCGGTGAGCAGTTCTTC,CASSKPTGLEGGEQFF
TRBJ1-2,TRBV28,12,NA,NA,TGTGCCAGCAATACAGGGACATATGGCTACACCTTC,CASNTGTYGYTF
TRBJ1-1,TRBV5-1,15,TRBD1,NA,TGCGCCAGCAGCTTGGGACAGGGGGCCGGGAGTGAAGCTTTCTTT,CASSLGQGAGSEAFF
TRBJ2-2,TRBV6-5,16,NA,NA,TGTGCCAGCAGTTACTCGCTGACGGTGAACACCGGGGAGCTGTTTTTT,CASSYSLTVNTGELFF
TRBJ2-1,TRBV7-9,13,NA,NA,TGTGCCAGCAGCCGCGGGCCTCCCAATGAGCAGTTCTTC,CASSRGPPNEQFF
TRBJ1-1,TRBV5-1,15,NA,NA,TGCGCCAGCAGCTCCGCCTGGGGAGGGTACACTGAAGCTTTCTTT,CASSSAWGGYTEAFF
TRBJ2-3,TRBV5-1,15,TRBD1,NA,TGCGCCAGCAGCTTGGACAGGGGGAGCACAGATACGCAGTATTTT,CASSLDRGSTDTQYF
TRBJ1-2,TRBV19,17,NA,NA,TGTGCCAGTAGTATAGTACTGGAAGCAGGGGTCAACTATGGCTACACCTTC,CASSIVLEAGVNYGYTF
TRBJ2-4,TRBV28,18,TRBD1,once,TGTGCCAGCAGTTTGTACCACCTCCGGGACAGAGCCAAAAACATTCAGTACTTC,CASSLYHLRDRAKNIQYF
TRBJ1-2,TRBV7-3,14,NA,NA,TGTGCCAGCAGCTTAATTGCTGGGAACTATGGCTACACCTTC,CASSLIAGNYGYTF